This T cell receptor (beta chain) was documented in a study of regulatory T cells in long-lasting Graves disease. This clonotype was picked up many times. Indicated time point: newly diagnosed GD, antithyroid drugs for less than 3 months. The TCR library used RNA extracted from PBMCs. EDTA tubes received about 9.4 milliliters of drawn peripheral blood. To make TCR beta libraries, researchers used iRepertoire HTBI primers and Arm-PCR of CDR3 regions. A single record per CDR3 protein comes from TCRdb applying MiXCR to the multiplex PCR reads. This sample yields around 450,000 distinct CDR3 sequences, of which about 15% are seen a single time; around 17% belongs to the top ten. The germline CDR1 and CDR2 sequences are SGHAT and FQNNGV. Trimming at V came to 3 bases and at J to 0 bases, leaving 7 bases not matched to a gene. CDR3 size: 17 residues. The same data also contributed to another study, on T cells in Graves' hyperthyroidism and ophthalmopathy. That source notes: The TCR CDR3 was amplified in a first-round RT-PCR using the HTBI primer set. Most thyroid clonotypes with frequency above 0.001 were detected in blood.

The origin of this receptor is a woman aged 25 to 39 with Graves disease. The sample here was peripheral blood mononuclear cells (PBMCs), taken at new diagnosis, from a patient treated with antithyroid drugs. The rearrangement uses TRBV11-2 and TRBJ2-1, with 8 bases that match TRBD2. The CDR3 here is CASSFRVAGSSYNEQFF. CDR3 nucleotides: TGTGCCAGCAGCTTTAGGGTAGCGGGAAGCTCCTACAATGAGCAGTTCTTC.